The 23 T cell receptor beta chains given below trace back to one sample, sequenced in a study of T cells after yellow fever vaccination. TCRdb reanalysed the 5' RACE reads using MiXCR and keeps one entry per CDR3 protein. Of around 340,000 distinct CDR3 sequences in the sample, about 9.5% were seen once. The material was PBMCs, obtained on the day of the first yellow fever vaccination. The receptor set was obtained from a man aged 18 to 29 who received the YFV17D yellow fever vaccine.

This clonotype was recorded a few times. The chain links TRBV12-3 or TRBV12-4 to TRBJ2-7; no definite D call. The CDR3 loop spans 12 amino acids. Trimming shortened V by 2 bases and J by 6 bases, and 8 bases separated the two germline ends. The CDR3 sequence: CASSLTRREQYF. CDR3 nucleotide sequence: TGTGCCAGCAGTTTAACCAGACGCGAGCAGTACTTC.

This chain joins TRBV3-1 and TRBJ2-2; TRBD1 matches at 8 bases. CDR1 is LGHDT, CDR2 YNNKEL, per germline (reference sequence). This CDR3 spans 16 amino acids. Trimming at V came to 4 bases and at J to 4 bases, leaving 8 bases not matched to a gene. CDR3 DNA: TGTGCCAGCAGCCCACCGGGACAGGTTAGCACCGGGGAGCTGTTTTTT. Protein: CASSPPGQVSTGELFF.

The chain recombines TRBV24-1 with TRBJ2-5, with 10 bases fitting TRBD2. The CDR3 has 15 amino acids. Germline trimming cut 4 bases from V and 5 bases from J; bases unmatched to any gene: 6. Looked up from germline, CDR1 is KGHDR and CDR2 is SFDVKD. As DNA, the CDR3 is TGTGCCACCAGTGACCGGAGCGGGGGGGCGGAGACCCAGTACTTC. It yields the protein CATSDRSGGAETQYF.

This clonotype was seen repeatedly, ten times or more. The chain couples TRBV28 to TRBJ2-3; D possibly uses TRBD1 or TRBD2 (6 bases each). Deletions cut 3 bases from V and 11 bases from J, with 12 bases between. The CDR3 runs 12 residues. CDR1 is MDHEN and CDR2 is SYDVKM in the germline V gene. CDR3 in DNA: TGTGCCAGCAGTTTCATGGGGGGCCTGCAGTATTTT. It encodes CASSFMGGLQYF. Filled out from reference TRBV28 and TRBJ2-3, the complete variable domain reads DVKVTQSSRYLVKRTGEKVFLECVQDMDHENMFWYRQDPGLGLRLIYFSYDVKMKEKGDIPEGYSVSREKKERFSLILESASTNQTSMYLCASSFMGGLQYFGPGTRLTVL.

This clonotype was observed a handful of times. V gene TRBV6-2 or TRBV6-3 combines with J gene TRBJ1-6; 11 nucleotides align to TRBD1. The V and J ends lost 4 bases and 8 bases, in that order; junction bases with no gene match: 1. Germline loops: CDR1 MNHEY, CDR2 SVGEGT. The CDR3 is 14 amino acids. The CDR3 region is CASSWTGGDSPLHF. CDR3 sequence (DNA): TGTGCCAGCAGTTGGACAGGGGGCGATTCACCCCTCCACTTT.

This clonotype has only a few counts. V is TRBV24-1 and J is TRBJ2-3; weak D call: TRBD2 (5 bases). The CDR3 sequence is 12 residues long. Trimming cost V 7 bases and J 6 bases, with 10 bases left between them. Germline assignment: CDR1 KGHDR and CDR2 SFDVKD. The DNA for the CDR3 is TGTGCCACCAGGGCTACGGGGGATACGCAGTATTTT. Its translation: CATRATGDTQYF.

This chain links TRBV5-6 with TRBJ2-1, with 13 bases fitting TRBD2. After removal of 3 bases from V and 4 bases from J, the junction contained 4 bases not matched to a gene. Germline values: CDR1 SGHDT, CDR2 YYEEEE. The CDR3 has 16 amino acids. In nucleotides, the CDR3 is TGTGCCAGCAGCTGGGGGACTAGCGGGGTTTACAATGAGCAGTTCTTC. Protein product: CASSWGTSGVYNEQFF.

This clonotype was recorded a few times. This chain connects TRBV4-1 to TRBJ2-5; D may be TRBD1 or TRBD2 (6 bases each). The CDR3 runs 15 residues. V was pared by 0 bases and J by 4 bases, with 12 bases between. Looked up from germline, CDR1 is MGHRA and CDR2 is YSYEKL. The CDR3 bases are TGCGCCAGCAGCCAAGACTTAAGGGGGGTAGAGACCCAGTACTTC. It translates to CASSQDLRGVETQYF.

This clonotype was observed a handful of times. The chain joins TRBV19 to TRBJ2-1; no clear D gene. The germline CDR1 and CDR2 sequences are LNHDA and SQIVND (reference sequence). Trimming removed 3 bases from V and 3 bases from J, with 6 bases in between. This CDR3 comprises 13 residues. CDR3: CASSIGHYNEQFF. CDR3 coding DNA: TGTGCCAGTAGTATCGGGCACTACAATGAGCAGTTCTTC.

V gene TRBV5-1 combines with J gene TRBJ2-7; no definite D call. CDR1 is SGHRS and CDR2 is YFSETQ in the germline V gene. The CDR3 has 12 amino acids. The V and J ends lost 1 base and 3 bases respectively, with 5 bases between them. CDR3 in amino acids: CASSLRNYEQYF. CDR3 nucleotides: TGCGCCAGCAGCTTGCGGAACTACGAGCAGTACTTC.

This clonotype was seen at least ten times. This rearrangement joins TRBV5-1 to TRBJ2-5, with a tentative D call TRBD2 (6 bases). V dropped 4 bases and J dropped 6 bases, with 19 bases sitting between them. Germline CDR1 and CDR2: SGHRS and YFSETQ. The CDR3 loop spans 15 amino acids. The CDR3 DNA reads as TGCGCCAGCAGCCCGGGTCCGGGGGTGATACAGACCCAGTACTTC. It yields the protein CASSPGPGVIQTQYF.

The gene calls are TRBV27 and TRBJ2-7, with D tentatively TRBD1 (6 bases). The germline CDR1 and CDR2 sequences are MNHEY and SMNVEV (reference sequence). The CDR3 contains 15 residues. V lost 5 bases and J 2 bases, leaving 16 bases between the germline ends. CDR3 nucleotide sequence: TGTGCCAGCAGTCCCGCCGTCGGACAGACCTACGAGCAGTACTTC. Translating it yields CASSPAVGQTYEQYF.

This clonotype was observed a few times. J is TRBJ2-1 and V is TRBV20-1; 7 bases match TRBD2. This CDR3 is built from 15 residues. Germline loops: CDR1 DFQATT, CDR2 SNEGSKA (reference sequence). V trimming: 0 bases; J trimming: 1 base; junction bases outside the gene matches: 3. Here the CDR3 reads CSARERSGSYNEQFF. DNA of the CDR3: TGCAGTGCTAGAGAGCGTAGCGGGTCCTACAATGAGCAGTTCTTC.

In its sample, this clonotype was seen a few times. V usage is TRBV18 and J usage is TRBJ1-1, with TRBD1 as a possible D gene (5 bases). Germline CDR1 is KGHSH and CDR2 is LQKENI. V was pared by 2 bases and J by 5 bases, with 18 bases between. The CDR3 extends over 16 amino acids. Here the CDR3 reads CASSPTTAPDGTEAFF. CDR3 nucleotide sequence: TGTGCCAGCTCACCAACGACAGCGCCCGACGGGACTGAAGCTTTCTTT.

The chain joins TRBV27 to TRBJ2-7; 8 nucleotides line up with TRBD1. The ends lost 6 bases at V and 3 bases at J; junction bases unmatched: 7. The V gene's germline CDR1 is MNHEY and CDR2 SMNVEV (reference sequence). There are 14 residues in the CDR3. DNA for the CDR3: TGTGCCAGCAGCCCCATCGACAGGGGCTACGAGCAGTACTTC. Translating gives CASSPIDRGYEQYF.

In its sample, this clonotype was seen many times. The rearrangement uses TRBV5-5 and TRBJ1-1; a possible D gene is TRBD1 (6 bases). The V and J ends lost 4 bases and 1 base respectively, with 14 bases between them. CDR1 is SGHKS and CDR2 is YYEKEE in the germline V gene (reference sequence). The CDR3 runs to 15 residues. CDR3 loop: CASSASGDANTEAFF. CDR3 in DNA: TGTGCCAGCAGCGCCTCAGGGGACGCGAACACTGAAGCTTTCTTT.

This clonotype was detected only a few times. The gene calls are TRBV5-1 and TRBJ2-7, with TRBD1 matching 10 bases. Germline trimming cut 0 bases from V and 2 bases from J; bases unmatched to any gene: 2. The V gene's germline CDR1 is SGHRS and CDR2 YFSETQ. The CDR3 extends over 15 amino acids. Here the CDR3 reads CASSLAGTGAYEQYF. The CDR3 DNA sequence: TGCGCCAGCAGCTTGGCGGGGACAGGGGCCTACGAGCAGTACTTC.

This chain joins TRBV9 and TRBJ2-3; TRBD1 is a possible D gene (5 bases). Trimming left V 1 base short and J 1 base short, with 13 bases between. Germline V lookup: CDR1 SGDLS, CDR2 YYNGEE. This CDR3 has 16 amino acids. CDR3 sequence: CASSVWSGKGTDTQYF. CDR3 coding DNA: TGTGCCAGCAGCGTATGGTCAGGGAAGGGCACAGATACGCAGTATTTT. The full variable domain, completed using reference TRBV9 and TRBJ2-3, is DSGVTQTPKHLITATGQRVTLRCSPRSGDLSVYWYQQSLDQGLQFLIQYYNGEERAKGNILERFSAQQFPDLHSELNLSSLELGDSALYFCASSVWSGKGTDTQYFGPGTRLTVL.

The V call is TRBV11-3, the J call TRBJ2-7, with D possibly matching TRBD2 (6 bases). Germline V gene data show CDR1 as SGHNT and CDR2 as YENEEA. Trimming cost V 6 bases and J 7 bases, with 28 bases left between them. The CDR3 runs to 17 residues. Here the CDR3 reads CASSTLNETGVLGEQYF. The CDR3 region has the DNA TGTGCCAGCAGTACCCTAAATGAAACGGGGGTTCTGGGTGAGCAGTACTTC.

This clonotype was picked up a small number of times. The genes are TRBV12-3 or TRBV12-4 and TRBJ1-2, with D hard to call. V lost 3 bases and J lost 2, with 7 bases in between. The CDR3 loop spans 13 amino acids. CDR3 residues: CASSLVLNYGYTF. The DNA of the CDR3 is TGTGCCAGCAGTTTGGTCCTCAACTATGGCTACACCTTC.

A few counts support this clonotype. This chain links TRBV11-2 with TRBJ1-1; D possibly corresponds to TRBD1 (5 bases). Trimming removed 3 bases from V and 1 base from J, with 12 bases in between. Germline V lookup: CDR1 SGHAT, CDR2 FQNNGV. The CDR3 sequence is 15 residues long. This chain's CDR3 is CASSLGGYPNTEAFF. As DNA, the CDR3 is TGTGCCAGCAGCTTGGGGGGTTACCCGAACACTGAAGCTTTCTTT.

A remark on this clonotype: Germline and junction disagree at one end, which may indicate a read error. The rearrangement uses TRBV4-3 and TRBJ2-1, with D possibly being TRBD2 (6 bases). Germline values: CDR1 LGHNA, CDR2 YSLEER. The CDR3 is 15 amino acids. DNA of the CDR3: TGCGCCAGCAGCCAAGATGGTATTAGCGGCAATAAGCAGTTCTTC. It is translated as CASSQDGISGNKQFF.

The chain carries TRBV7-9 and TRBJ1-2; D not resolved. Germline assignment: CDR1 SEHNR and CDR2 FQNEAQ (reference sequence). V lost 1 base and J lost 4, with 7 bases in between. The CDR3 runs 13 residues. CDR3 loop: CASSLVVSYGYTF. CDR3 DNA sequence: TGTGCCAGCAGCTTAGTGGTCAGCTATGGCTACACCTTC. The whole variable domain, remainder taken from reference TRBV7-9 and TRBJ1-2, is DTGVSQNPRHKITKRGQNVTFRCDPISEHNRLYWYRQTLGQGPEFLTYFQNEAQLEKSRLLSDRFSAERPKGSFSTLEIQRTEQGDSAMYLCASSLVVSYGYTFGSGTRLTVV.